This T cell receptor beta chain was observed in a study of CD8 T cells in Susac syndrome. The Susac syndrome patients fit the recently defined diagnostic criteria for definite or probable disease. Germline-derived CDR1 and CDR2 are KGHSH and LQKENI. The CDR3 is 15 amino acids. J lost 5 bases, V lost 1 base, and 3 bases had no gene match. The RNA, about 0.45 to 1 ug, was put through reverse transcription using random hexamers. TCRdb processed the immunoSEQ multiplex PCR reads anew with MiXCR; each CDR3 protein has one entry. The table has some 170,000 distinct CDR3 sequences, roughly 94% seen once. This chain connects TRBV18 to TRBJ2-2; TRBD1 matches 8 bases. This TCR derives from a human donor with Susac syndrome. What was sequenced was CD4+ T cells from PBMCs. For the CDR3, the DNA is TGTGCCAGCTCACCACTGGGACAGGAGACCGGGGAGCTGTTTTTT. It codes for CASSPLGQETGELFF.